Listed below are T cell receptor beta chains from one sample, sequenced in a study of post-analysis software for immune sequencing data. Using its own MiXCR run on the PCR reads, TCRdb lists one record per CDR3 protein. The table lists 750,000 to 950,000 distinct CDR3 sequences, under 70% of them singletons. What was sequenced was blood. These receptors all stem from a girl aged 5 to 17 with multiple sclerosis. Each CDR3 is given with its conserved first and last residue. The order of the fields is clone size, J gene, V gene, D gene, CDR3 DNA, CDR3 protein. A D gene is named only where the DNA matches it firmly. Only part of the rows carry a size: once, few, many, or a class if the clone is expanded.

.,TRBJ2-7,TRBV2,TRBD1,TGTGCCAGCAGACAGGGGTTTTTATCCTACGAGCAGTACTTC,CASRQGFLSYEQYF
.,TRBJ1-2,TRBV2,TRBD1,TGTGCCAGCAGACCGGACAGGGGTCGTGGCTACACCTTC,CASRPDRGRGYTF
few,TRBJ2-7,TRBV5-1,TRBD2,TGCGCCAGCAGCTTAGTAGCGGGAGTTCCCAACGAGCAGTACTTC,CASSLVAGVPNEQYF
.,TRBJ2-5,TRBV11-2,TRBD1,TGTGCCAGCAGCCTCCGGGACAGGGGGATGATCGAAGAGACCCAGTACTTC,CASSLRDRGMIEETQYF
.,TRBJ2-1,TRBV21-1,.,TGTGCCAGCAGCACCCCGTCTGGTGGGGAGCACAATGAGCAGTTCTTC,CASSTPSGGEHNEQFF
few,TRBJ2-5,TRBV5-1,.,TGCGCCAGCAGCTTTGTGGAAGGAGGGGGGACCCAGTACTTC,CASSFVEGGGTQYF
.,TRBJ2-2,TRBV20-1,.,TGCAGTGCTATCATAATCGGACTCTCAGGGGACACCGGGGAGCTGTTTTTT,CSAIIIGLSGDTGELFF
.,TRBJ2-1,TRBV12-3/TRBV12-4,TRBD2,TGTGCCAGCAGTTTTTGGACTAGCGGGAGTTTCAATGAGCAGTTCTTC,CASSFWTSGSFNEQFF
.,TRBJ2-1,TRBV7-8,TRBD2,TGTGCCAGCAGCTTACTGGCTAGCGGGGCCTCTAGGGATGAGCAGTTCTTC,CASSLLASGASRDEQFF
.,TRBJ2-3,TRBV5-1,TRBD2,TGCGCCAGCAGCTTGACTAGCGGGCAAACAGATACGCAGTATTTT,CASSLTSGQTDTQYF
few,TRBJ2-7,TRBV11-2,.,TGTGCCAGCAGCTCCCCCATTGAGGCCTACGAGCAGTACTTC,CASSSPIEAYEQYF
.,TRBJ1-5,TRBV28,TRBD1,TGTGCCAGCAGTTCGCCGGGACAGGGAGATCAGCCCCAGCATTTT,CASSSPGQGDQPQHF
.,TRBJ2-1,TRBV7-9,TRBD2,TGTGCCAGCAGCTTAGAGGCTCTAGCGGAATACAATGAGCAGTTCTTC,CASSLEALAEYNEQFF
.,TRBJ2-7,TRBV7-9,TRBD2,TGTGCCAGCGCCCTGGGTAGCGGGCTCTACGAGCAGTACTTC,CASALGSGLYEQYF
.,TRBJ1-2,TRBV3-1,.,TGTGCCAGTAGCCAAGCCGCAGGTTACTCTGCTGGCTACACCTTC,CASSQAAGYSAGYTF
few,TRBJ2-5,TRBV15,.,TGTGCCACCAGCAGAGATTTCAGGGCGGGTCAAGAGACCCAGTACTTC,CATSRDFRAGQETQYF
.,TRBJ2-7,TRBV29-1,TRBD1,TGCAGCGTTCTCCGGGACAGGGGCTACGAGCAGTACTTC,CSVLRDRGYEQYF
few,TRBJ1-1,TRBV7-2,.,TGTGCCAGCAGACAGACCGGGGGAGGCACTGAAGCTTTCTTT,CASRQTGGGTEAFF
once,TRBJ2-7,TRBV3-1,.,TGTGCCAGCAGCCGCTCCACAGGGACCTACGAGCAGTACTTC,CASSRSTGTYEQYF
.,TRBJ2-3,TRBV7-9,.,TGTGCCAGCTCGGAGGGGCGTGTCTTCACAGATACGCAGTATTTT,CASSEGRVFTDTQYF
.,TRBJ2-3,TRBV7-8,.,TGTGCCAGCAGCGGAACCGTTAGCACAGATACGCAGTATTTT,CASSGTVSTDTQYF
once,TRBJ2-5,TRBV10-1,TRBD2,TGCGCCAGCAGTGGAGGTGCGGGAGGGGAGGAAGAGACCCAGTACTTC,CASSGGAGGEEETQYF
.,TRBJ2-3,TRBV5-1,.,TGCGCCAGCAGCGCGGGGAACGCCGGGACAGATACGCAGTATTTT,CASSAGNAGTDTQYF
few,TRBJ2-7,TRBV9,TRBD2,TGTGCCAGCAGCGTAGAGGGTGGAGCGGGAAGCTACGAGCAGTACTTC,CASSVEGGAGSYEQYF
few,TRBJ2-2,TRBV20-1,.,TGCAGTGCTAGAACGATAAAGGGGGACACCGGGGAGCTGTTTTTT,CSARTIKGDTGELFF
.,TRBJ2-7,TRBV20-1,TRBD2,TGCAGTGCTGGAGAGCCGGGACTAGCGACCGAGCAGTACTTC,CSAGEPGLATEQYF
.,TRBJ2-1,TRBV30,TRBD2,TGTGCCTGGAGTCCCCTAGCGGGAAATTACAATGAGCAGTTCTTC,CAWSPLAGNYNEQFF
.,TRBJ2-7,TRBV20-1,TRBD1,TGCAGTGCTAGGCTCGGGACAGGGTGGGGTGACGAGCAGTACTTC,CSARLGTGWGDEQYF
few,TRBJ1-2,TRBV7-9,.,TGTGCCAGCAGCCCGACAGCGTCCATATTCTATGGCTACACCTTC,CASSPTASIFYGYTF
.,TRBJ2-7,TRBV6-5,TRBD1,TGTGCCAGCAGCACTCGAGGGGGCGGTTACGAGCAGTACTTC,CASSTRGGGYEQYF
few,TRBJ2-1,TRBV20-1,.,TGCAGTGCTAGAGGAGGGGGTATCTCACCCAATGAGCAGTTCTTC,CSARGGGISPNEQFF
.,TRBJ2-3,TRBV20-1,TRBD1,TGCAGTGCGCCCGAGACAGGGGACCCCAGTTTAAGAAGCAAGCAGTATTTT,CSAPETGDPSLRSKQYF
.,TRBJ1-5,TRBV7-9,.,TGTGCCAGCAGCGCGGGGGACACCTCCAATCAGCCCCAGCATTTT,CASSAGDTSNQPQHF
once,TRBJ2-3,TRBV5-1,.,TGCGCCAGCAGCATGGCGGAAACAGATACGCAGTATTTT,CASSMAETDTQYF
.,TRBJ2-1,TRBV10-2,.,TGCGCCAGCAGTGAGCGACGAGAGAGGCTAAGTGAGCAGTTCTTC,CASSERRERLSEQFF
.,TRBJ2-3,TRBV7-3,TRBD1,TGTGCCGGCAGCCGGACAGGGGGAATGAATACGCAGTATTTT,CAGSRTGGMNTQYF
.,TRBJ2-1,TRBV7-9,.,TGTGCCAGCAGCTTAGGAGGGGGACCCCTCGATGAGCAGTTCTTC,CASSLGGGPLDEQFF
.,TRBJ2-7,TRBV20-1,TRBD2,TGCAGTGCTAGGAAAAGCGGGAGGCCCCACGAGCAGTACTTC,CSARKSGRPHEQYF
.,TRBJ2-1,TRBV21-1,.,TGTGCCAGCAGCACGTCCCGACTTGAACCAGCGGGGACCTACAATGAGCAGTTCTTC,CASSTSRLEPAGTYNEQFF
.,TRBJ1-2,TRBV7-8,TRBD1,TGTGCCAGCAGCTCAATAGGACAGGGACCGGACTATGGCTACACCTTC,CASSSIGQGPDYGYTF
.,TRBJ2-1,TRBV28,TRBD2,TGTGCCAGCAGTTTAGCGGGGGGCGCAGAGTTCTTC,CASSLAGGAEFF
.,TRBJ2-7,TRBV3-1,TRBD2,TGTGCCAGCAGGCAATGGGGACCTAGCGGGACCTACGAGCAGTACTTC,CASRQWGPSGTYEQYF
.,TRBJ2-1,TRBV6-6,TRBD2,TGTGCCAGCAGTTCCCGGACTAGCGGGGGGAGAGAGCAGTTCTTC,CASSSRTSGGREQFF
.,TRBJ2-5,TRBV7-3,TRBD2,TGTGCCAGCAGCTTGGGACTAGCGGGGACCCAAGAGACCCAGTACTTC,CASSLGLAGTQETQYF
few,TRBJ2-7,TRBV5-1,TRBD2,TGCGCCAGCAGCCCGGGACTAGCGGACCAGGCCCAGTACTTC,CASSPGLADQAQYF
.,TRBJ2-7,TRBV20-1,TRBD2,TGCAGTGCCAAATGGCTAGCGGGAGGGCCCGACTCCTACGAGCAGTACTTC,CSAKWLAGGPDSYEQYF
.,TRBJ2-1,TRBV5-1,.,TGCGCCAGCAGCTTGGATAGCTTGGACTCTTACTCCTACAATGAGCAGTTCTTC,CASSLDSLDSYSYNEQFF
.,TRBJ2-3,TRBV29-1,TRBD1,TGCAGCGCTCTACCGGGACAGAGCACAGATACGCAGTATTTT,CSALPGQSTDTQYF
.,TRBJ1-1,TRBV5-1,TRBD1,TGCGCCAGCAGCTTGGGGTCAGGGGGCGCGAGCACTGAAGCTTTCTTT,CASSLGSGGASTEAFF
once,TRBJ2-1,TRBV7-9,.,TGTGCCAGCAGCTTAGCGGGAGCTGAGCAGTTCTTC,CASSLAGAEQFF
.,TRBJ2-1,TRBV5-5,.,TGTGCCAGCAGCTGGTACCTGGACAATGAGCAGTTCTTC,CASSWYLDNEQFF
few,TRBJ2-5,TRBV20-1,.,TGCAGTGCAACAAAAGGGGAGACCCAGTACTTC,CSATKGETQYF